This record looks at one T cell receptor (beta chain) sequence and its context. This clonotype was counted between two and nine times. There is no known antigen for this receptor. The input lacks base qualities; no much larger clone sits a single base away. Library preparation employed 5' RACE. The sequencer listed for this sample is Illumina HiSeq 2500. A second PCR of about 7 to 12 cycles was performed with a sample-barcoded 5' primer and a J-beta primer mix. A unique molecular identifier was introduced onto each TCR beta cDNA molecule by a template-switch 5' adaptor carrying 12 random nucleotides. Each sample yielded at least 2.5 million CDR3-containing paired-end reads. First-strand cDNA was synthesized from all RNA with the Mint cDNA synthesis kit, primed by a TRBC-specific oligonucleotide. Following uracil-DNA glycosylase treatment, all cDNA underwent a first 18-cycle PCR with the universal primers M1SS and BC2_uni_R. Regarding the original processing steps: Normalization of each sample was performed by random selection of 1 million high-quality reads, each carrying a distinct molecular identifier. Instead of being binned into consensus sequences, reads that shared molecular identifiers were thrown out. CDR3 identification, clonotype clustering and error correction used MiTCR with a Q25 quality threshold and the strictest error-elimination algorithm. A nonparametric unseen species model using Euler transformation provided a lower-bound estimate of total TCR beta diversity. The public reads were quality trimmed at Q25 with fastp and then assembled into clones with MiXCR by TCRdb, keeping productive beta chains. Every distinct CDR3 protein forms one entry, paired with its most common genes and DNA. TCRdb, not the authors, supplied the V and J calls. Recorded for this sample are under 750,000 distinct CDR3 sequences; about 45% of them occurred a single time. The ten largest clonotypes hold 20% to 25% of the sample.

The sample belongs to a study of blood T cells in healthy people across ages (dated by TCRdb to the mid-2010s). About the study as a whole: Template switching captured roughly one uniquely barcoded TCR beta cDNA molecule per two T cells in model experiments. Age-related changes in TCR beta repertoire diversity were measured in the study by deep sequencing normalized with unique cDNA molecular identifiers. Four age groups were formed from the donors: young (average roughly 15 years), middle-aged (around 40), aged (over 55) and long-lived (82). To avoid experimental bias, donors of different ages were distributed randomly across sequencing lanes. Two additional independent replicas of 1 million unique cDNA reads from the same blood draw were analyzed for two donors (one aged 18 to 30 and one aged 80 or older).

The donors were some 39 Caucasian individuals from Russia, aged roughly 6 to 95 years, who were systemically healthy. Each donor gave 8 to 10 milliliters of peripheral blood, drawn into EDTA-treated Vacutainer tubes. PBMCs were isolated by Ficoll-Paque density-gradient centrifugation, with at least 7 million obtained per sample. Total RNA was extracted from PBMCs with Trizol reagent, with at least 6 micrograms obtained per sample. For every donor, flow cytometry on a PBMC aliquot measured the percentage of naive CD45RAhigh/CD27high T cells. Findings and caveats that apply to the study as a whole: Observed TCR beta diversity per million T cells fell roughly linearly with age, and a significant reduction was already apparent by age around 40. Estimates of total diversity based on one million sequenced T cells were regarded as lower bounds and as underestimates. The percentage of naive T cells measured by flow cytometry correlated strongly with observed TCR beta diversity. Conclusive comparison of naive and antigen-experienced compartments was prevented by the profiling of bulk unsorted PBMCs. Because the CMV infection status of the donors was unknown, age-related changes in expanded clonotypes may potentially have been confounded. The long-lived group showed more naive CD4+ T cells, fewer expanded clones and increased TCR diversity than the aged group, suggesting age selection.

After removal of 8 bases from V and 4 bases from J, the junction retains 10 bases not matched to a gene. From the cysteine through the phenylalanine, the CDR3 covers 15 amino acids. Only CDR3 DNA is held: 45 bases, read in frame from base 1. The germline V gene sets CDR1 to SNHLY and CDR2 to FYNNEI. The receptor was derived from a man older than 75 in good health. The sample comprised blood. The chain joins TRBV2 to TRBJ2-3; 9 bases in the middle match TRBD1. The CDR3 corresponds to CASSVGQGFADTQYF. The base sequence is TGTGCCAGCTCGGTAGGACAGGGGTTCGCAGATACGCAGTATTTT.